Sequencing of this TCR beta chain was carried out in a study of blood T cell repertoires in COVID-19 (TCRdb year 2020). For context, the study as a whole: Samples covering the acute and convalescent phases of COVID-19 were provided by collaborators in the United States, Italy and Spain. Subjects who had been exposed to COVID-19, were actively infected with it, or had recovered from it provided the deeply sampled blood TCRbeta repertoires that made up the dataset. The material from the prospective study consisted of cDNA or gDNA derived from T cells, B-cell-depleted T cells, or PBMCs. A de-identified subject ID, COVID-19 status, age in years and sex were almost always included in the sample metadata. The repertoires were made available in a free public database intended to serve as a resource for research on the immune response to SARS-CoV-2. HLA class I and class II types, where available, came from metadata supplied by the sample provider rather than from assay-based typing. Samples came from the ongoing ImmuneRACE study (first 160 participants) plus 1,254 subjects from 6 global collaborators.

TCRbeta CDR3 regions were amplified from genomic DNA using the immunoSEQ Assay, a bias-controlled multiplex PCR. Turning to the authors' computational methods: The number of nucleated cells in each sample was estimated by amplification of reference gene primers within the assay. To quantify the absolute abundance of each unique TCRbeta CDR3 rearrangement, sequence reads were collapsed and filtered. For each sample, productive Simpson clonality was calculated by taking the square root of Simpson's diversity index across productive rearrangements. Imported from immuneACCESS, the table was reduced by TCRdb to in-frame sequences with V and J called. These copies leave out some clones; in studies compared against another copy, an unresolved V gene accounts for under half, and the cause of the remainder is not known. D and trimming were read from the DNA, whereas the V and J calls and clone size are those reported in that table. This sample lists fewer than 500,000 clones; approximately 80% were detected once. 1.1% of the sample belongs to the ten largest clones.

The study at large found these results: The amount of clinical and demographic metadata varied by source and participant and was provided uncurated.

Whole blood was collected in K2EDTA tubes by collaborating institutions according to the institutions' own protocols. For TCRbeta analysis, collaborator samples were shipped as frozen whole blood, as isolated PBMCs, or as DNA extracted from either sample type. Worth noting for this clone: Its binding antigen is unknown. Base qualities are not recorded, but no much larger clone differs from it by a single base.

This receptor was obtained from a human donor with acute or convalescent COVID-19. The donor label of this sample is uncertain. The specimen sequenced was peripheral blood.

CDR3 sequence: CASSFLYEQYF. The nucleotide sequence is given as TGTGCCAGCAGCTTCTTGTACGAGCAGTACTTC. Recombination connected TRBV7-8 to TRBJ2-7; a confident D gene designation cannot be given. Trimming costs V 3 bases and J 4 bases, and their ends lie 4 bases apart. In the germline V gene, CDR1 corresponds to SGHVS and CDR2 to FQNEAQ. CDR3 length: 11 amino acids, cysteine to phenylalanine. Only the CDR3 DNA stays, 33 bases, in frame from base 1.